Given below is one TCR beta chain in context. Its specificity is unknown. The V gene end was trimmed by 9 bases and the J gene end by 1 base; junction bases not matched to a gene: 8. CDR3 length: 15 residues. Clones were sequenced by immunoSEQ multiplex PCR, and TCRdb holds only the in-frame ones, with some missing. The data contain some 420,000 clones, over 75% of them singletons. This record belongs to a study of Ad26.COV2.S vaccination and SARS-CoV-2 variants. Regarding the study as a whole: TCR breadth and depth analyses may have underestimated total T cell responses.

Treatment in this sample: roughly 19 received Ad26.COV2.S at low or high dose, single or two shots; about 5 received placebo; per-sample allocation not given. On day 63 after the first injection, vaccine and placebo recipients gave samples. This material consisted of peripheral blood, taken in a trial of Ad26.COV2.S vaccine versus placebo. V gene TRBV23-1 combines with J gene TRBJ1-5; 8 nucleotides agree with TRBD1. TRBV23-1 is marked as an open reading frame, function uncertain. This TCR was sampled from a person aged 18-65 years who received the Ad26.COV2.S COVID-19 vaccine or a placebo. CDR3 sequence reads: CASRQGKKSNQPQHF. The CDR3 DNA reads TGCGCCAGTAGACAGGGGAAAAAAAGCAATCAGCCCCAGCATTTT.